This entry is about one T cell receptor beta chain. What it binds is unknown. TCRdb reprocessed the reads with MiXCR, giving one entry per CDR3 protein. The table includes fewer than 60,000 distinct CDR3 sequences, 20% detected once. The entry originates in a study of T cell repertoires in cytomegalovirus infection. Turning to the study itself: Carrying CMV and the relevant HLA type showed in public TCR beta signatures.

V lost 7 bases, J lost 0 bases, and 24 bases lay in between. The V gene's germline CDR1 is SEHNR and CDR2 FQNEAQ (reference sequence). The CDR3 extends over 18 amino acids. The sequencing here drew on CD8+ T cells from cultured PBMCs, taken from culture after CMV antigen stimulation. This TCR came from a human donor in good health (CMV status not recorded). Some clones in this sample may be carry-over from other donors' samples. V gene TRBV7-9 combines with J gene TRBJ1-2; D gene unclear. The CDR3 DNA is TGTGCCAGCACCGGACTCTTACCGGTCGAGGGAGCTAACTATGGCTACACCTTC. This encodes CASTGLLPVEGANYGYTF.